The 27 T cell receptor beta chains presented below share a single source sample, sequenced in a study of blood T cell repertoires in COVID-19. Repertoires were generated with immunoSEQ multiplex PCR, while TCRdb's copy carries only in-frame clones and drops some. There are under 200,000 clones in the sample; around 90% occur only once, and nearly 0.55% lies in the top ten. Sequencing used peripheral blood. These receptors were obtained from a man in his fifties or sixties with acute or convalescent COVID-19.

The J gene is TRBJ1-2, the V gene TRBV27, with a possible D match to TRBD1 (6 bases). The CDR3 consists of 12 residues. Trimming pared 6 bases from V and 8 bases from J, leaving 13 bases between. Germline loops: CDR1 MNHEY, CDR2 SMNVEV (reference sequence). The CDR3 region has the DNA TGTGCCAGCAGGATTGCACAGGGCGGCTACACCTTC. Encoded protein: CASRIAQGGYTF.

This clone was counted between two and nine times. The gene calls are TRBV7-2 and TRBJ1-4; 8 bases align to TRBD1. The CDR3 extends over 16 amino acids. CDR1 SGHTA and CDR2 FQGNSA come from the germline V gene. J lost 0 bases, V lost 6 bases, and 6 bases had no gene match. The CDR3, as DNA: TGTGCCAGCAGGAGACAGGGGTTTGCAACTAATGAAAAACTGTTTTTT. Translating gives CASRRQGFATNEKLFF.

This chain links TRBV28 with TRBJ1-5, with D possibly TRBD1 on 5 matching bases. Germline lookup yields CDR1 MDHEN and CDR2 SYDVKM. This CDR3 has 12 residues. The ends were cut back, 5 bases at V and 7 bases at J, with 9 bases in the middle. The CDR3 loop reads CASSLGAQPQHF. CDR3 nucleotides: TGTGCCAGCAGTCTAGGGGCCCAGCCCCAGCATTTT.

V usage is TRBV7-2 and J usage is TRBJ2-7; unclear D gene. V was pared by 1 base and J by 0 bases, with 4 bases between. Germline CDR1 reads SGHTA; CDR2 reads FQGNSA. This CDR3 comprises 13 residues. CDR3 amino acids: CASSLVNSYEQYF. CDR3 DNA sequence: TGTGCCAGCAGCTTAGTCAACTCCTACGAGCAGTACTTC. Variable domain in full (rest from reference TRBV7-2 and TRBJ2-7): GAGVSQSPSNKVTEKGKDVELRCDPISGHTALYWYRQSLGQGLEFLIYFQGNSAPDKSGLPSDRFSAERTGGSVSTLTIQRTQQEDSAVYLCASSLVNSYEQYFGPGTRLTVT.

The rearrangement joins TRBV2 to TRBJ2-5, with a possible D match to TRBD1 (5 bases). Trimming cost V 1 base and J 5 bases, with 20 bases left between them. The CDR3 extends over 17 amino acids. CDR1 is SNHLY, CDR2 FYNNEI, per germline. The chain's CDR3 is CASSEGARGRVVETQYF. CDR3 nucleotide sequence: TGTGCCAGCAGTGAAGGGGCAAGGGGCAGGGTAGTGGAGACCCAGTACTTC. The entire variable domain, with the rest obtained from reference TRBV2 and TRBJ2-5, is as follows: EPEVTQTPSHQVTQMGQEVILRCVPISNHLYFYWYRQILGQKVEFLVSFYNNEISEKSEIFDDQFSVERPDGSNFTLKIRSTKLEDSAMYFCASSEGARGRVVETQYFGPGTRLLVL.

The genes are TRBV4-1 and TRBJ2-7; 10 bases match TRBD2. The V gene end was trimmed by 0 bases and the J gene end by 3 bases; junction bases not matched to a gene: 5. Germline-derived CDR1 and CDR2 are MGHRA and YSYEKL. The CDR3 is 16 amino acids. For the CDR3, the DNA is TGCGCCAGCAGCCAAGATCCCGCTAGCGGGAGCTACGAGCAGTACTTC. It yields the protein CASSQDPASGSYEQYF.

The chain has TRBV7-6 and TRBJ1-4, with D tentatively TRBD1 (5 bases). Germline V gives CDR1 SGHVS, CDR2 FNYEAQ. Trimming removed 3 bases from V and 7 bases from J, with 18 bases in between. The length of the CDR3 is 16 residues. In nucleotides, the CDR3 is TGTGCCAGCAGCTTGGGTCCCTCGGGGGAAGGTGAAAAACTGTTTTTT. Residues: CASSLGPSGEGEKLFF.

The chain joins TRBV29-1 to TRBJ1-1, with D possibly TRBD1 on 6 matching bases. The CDR3 loop spans 12 amino acids. The germline V gene has CDR1 SQVTM and CDR2 ANQGSEA. V lost 7 bases and J 8 bases, leaving 17 bases between the germline ends. Here the CDR3 DNA reads TGCAGCGGGAGGACAGCTATAACCGAAGCTTTCTTT. Residues: CSGRTAITEAFF. The full variable domain, with the rest looked up from reference TRBV29-1 and TRBJ1-1, is SAVISQKPSRDICQRGTSLTIQCQVDSQVTMMFWYRQQPGQSLTLIATANQGSEATYESGFVIDKFPISRPNLTFSTLTVSNMSPEDSSIYLCSGRTAITEAFFGQGTRLTVV.

V and J are TRBV2 and TRBJ1-6; D is uncertain. Trimming cost V 4 bases and J 6 bases, with 10 bases left between them. The CDR3 loop spans 14 amino acids. The V gene's germline CDR1 is SNHLY and CDR2 FYNNEI. CDR3 protein: CASSARFLNSPLHF. The CDR3 coding sequence is TGTGCCAGCAGTGCACGGTTCCTTAATTCACCCCTCCACTTT.

CDR3: CASSAPRDYGYTF. CDR3 bases: TGTGCCAGCAGCGCCCCCCGGGATTATGGCTACACCTTC. V usage is TRBV9 and J usage is TRBJ1-2; D not certain. This CDR3 spans 13 amino acids. Trimming pared 3 bases from V and 5 bases from J, leaving 11 bases between. CDR1 and CDR2 (germline): SGDLS, YYNGEE. Variable domain in full (rest from reference TRBV9 and TRBJ1-2): DSGVTQTPKHLITATGQRVTLRCSPRSGDLSVYWYQQSLDQGLQFLIQYYNGEERAKGNILERFSAQQFPDLHSELNLSSLELGDSALYFCASSAPRDYGYTFGSGTRLTVV.

The chain links TRBV10-3 to TRBJ1-6, with 11 bases aligning to TRBD1. V gave up 6 bases and J gave up 1 base; unmatched junction bases: 2. Germline CDR1 is ENHRY and CDR2 is SYGVKD. There are 16 residues in the CDR3. The CDR3 here is CAISGDRGSYNSPLHF. CDR3 sequence (DNA): TGTGCCATCAGCGGGGACAGGGGGTCCTATAATTCACCCCTCCACTTT.

V usage is TRBV3-1 (or the pseudogene TRBV3-2) and J usage is TRBJ2-5; maybe TRBD2 (7 bases). Between the trimmed V and J ends, which lost 6 bases and 5 bases, there was a span of 16 bases. Germline CDR1 LGHDT, CDR2 YNNKEL (reference sequence). The length of the CDR3 is 14 residues. The DNA of the CDR3 is TGTGCCAGCAGAGACGGGGGGCGGTGGGAGACCCAGTACTTC. The encoded protein is CASRDGGRWETQYF.

The rearrangement joins TRBV7-8 to TRBJ1-1; TRBD1 aligns across 8 bases. This CDR3 has 15 amino acids. With 4 bases clipped from V and 3 bases from J, the junction kept 7 bases outside the gene matches. The V gene's germline CDR1 is SGHVS and CDR2 FQNEAQ. CDR3 sequence reads: CASSSSTGVDTEAFF. CDR3 coding DNA: TGTGCCAGCAGCTCCTCGACAGGGGTGGACACTGAAGCTTTCTTT.

The genes are TRBV5-4 and TRBJ2-7; TRBD2 matches 13 bases. CDR3 length: 15 amino acids. Looked up from germline, CDR1 is SGHNT and CDR2 is YYREEE (reference sequence). The trim removed 4 bases at V and 7 bases at J, leaving 8 bases unmatched. The CDR3 is CASSPGLAGEGEQYF. The CDR3 region has the DNA TGTGCCAGCAGCCCCGGACTAGCGGGAGAGGGGGAGCAGTACTTC.

The chain uses TRBV5-1 and TRBJ1-5; D not certain. The V gene's germline CDR1 is SGHRS and CDR2 YFSETQ. V was trimmed by 1 base and J by 4 bases, leaving 6 bases between them. This CDR3 is built from 13 residues. The CDR3 is CASSLSGNQPQHF. In DNA form, the CDR3 reads TGCGCCAGCAGCTTGTCAGGAAATCAGCCCCAGCATTTT.

DNA for the CDR3: TGTGCCAGTAGTATAGATCACCTAGCGGGAGGTGGTGAGCAGTTCTTC. It is translated as CASSIDHLAGGGEQFF. This sequence joins TRBV19 and TRBJ2-1, with 11 bases matching TRBD2. The CDR3 loop spans 16 amino acids. After removal of 0 bases from V and 9 bases from J, the junction contained 7 bases not matched to a gene. The germline V gene has CDR1 LNHDA and CDR2 SQIVND (reference sequence).

J is TRBJ2-3 and V is TRBV3-1 (or the pseudogene TRBV3-2); D ambiguous. The V gene lost 2 bases and the J gene lost 5 bases, with 17 bases spanning the gap. CDR3 length: 16 amino acids. Germline lookup yields CDR1 LGHDT and CDR2 YNNKEL (reference sequence). Here the CDR3 reads CASSQSRNLVIDTQYF. DNA of the CDR3: TGTGCCAGCAGCCAATCGAGAAACCTCGTTATAGATACGCAGTATTTT.

The chain employs TRBV7-2 and TRBJ2-1; 12 bases map to TRBD2. The CDR3 length is 14 residues. Germline loops: CDR1 SGHTA, CDR2 FQGNSA. V shed 2 bases, J shed 14 bases, and the junction held 7 bases outside the gene matches. DNA of the CDR3: TGTGCCAGCAGCTTACCTAGCGGGAGGGCCTTGGAGTTCTTC. As protein: CASSLPSGRALEFF.

The chain carries TRBV12-3 or TRBV12-4 and TRBJ2-1; D is uncertain. V lost 5 bases, J lost 8 bases, and 10 bases lay in between. This CDR3 region has 12 residues. DNA of the CDR3: TGTGCCAGCAGTACAAGTTCTCATGAGCAGTTCTTC. It translates to CASSTSSHEQFF.

The rearrangement links TRBV5-1 to TRBJ1-1, with D perhaps TRBD1 (6 bases). Germline V gives CDR1 SGHRS, CDR2 YFSETQ. CDR3 size: 13 residues. V lost 6 bases and J lost 1, with 10 bases in between. Written as DNA, the CDR3 is TGCGCCAGCACATTACAGGGGAACACTGAAGCTTTCTTT. Its translation: CASTLQGNTEAFF.

The rearrangement links TRBV9 to TRBJ1-2, with D perhaps TRBD1 (6 bases). The V and J ends lost 3 bases and 0 bases respectively, with 9 bases between them. This CDR3 has 14 residues. Germline CDR1 is SGDLS and CDR2 is YYNGEE. CDR3 nucleotide sequence: TGTGCCAGCAGCGCCCGGACAGCTAACTATGGCTACACCTTC. This translates into CASSARTANYGYTF.

J is TRBJ2-1 and V is TRBV3-1 (or the pseudogene TRBV3-2), with D possibly matching TRBD2 (5 bases). Trimming took off 1 base at V and 12 bases at J, with 16 bases between the two ends. Germline V gene data show CDR1 as LGHDT and CDR2 as YNNKEL (reference sequence). This CDR3 has 14 amino acids. In DNA form, the CDR3 reads TGTGCCAGCAGCCAAGGAGGGAGAGGGAGTGGGCAGTTCTTC. This encodes CASSQGGRGSGQFF.

CDR3 bases: TGTGCCAGCAGCTTACGCCTCCGTCTAGCGGCTAGCACAGATACGCAGTATTTT. Translated: CASSLRLRLAASTDTQYF. This rearrangement joins TRBV11-2 to TRBJ2-3; 7 bases are a match to TRBD2. CDR1 is SGHAT and CDR2 is FQNNGV in the germline V gene. This CDR3 is 18 amino acids long. Losses at the gene ends were 2 bases for V and 0 bases for J; bases not matched to a gene: 11.

The chain uses TRBV9 and TRBJ2-5; D perhaps matches TRBD2 (6 bases). The germline V and J ends were trimmed by 3 bases and 3 bases, with 9 bases remaining between them. This CDR3 is 13 amino acids long. Germline CDR1 SGDLS, CDR2 YYNGEE. The CDR3 DNA is TGTGCCAGCAGCGAGGGAGGAGAAGAGACCCAGTACTTC. Residues: CASSEGGEETQYF.

This clone was counted between two and nine times. The chain combines TRBV12-3 or TRBV12-4 with TRBJ1-5; D gene ambiguous. The CDR3 extends over 13 amino acids. Deletions cut 4 bases from V and 5 bases from J, with 9 bases between. This CDR3 reads CASSSDLDQPQHF. The CDR3 DNA sequence: TGTGCCAGCAGTTCTGATCTAGATCAGCCCCAGCATTTT.

This chain uses TRBV3-1 (or the pseudogene TRBV3-2) with TRBJ2-6; maybe TRBD1 (5 bases). The CDR3 totals 14 residues. Per the germline V gene, CDR1 is LGHDT and CDR2 is YNNKEL (reference sequence). The V gene lost 4 bases and the J gene lost 1 base, with 5 bases spanning the gap. CDR3 DNA sequence: TGTGCCAGCAGCCCAGGGTCTGGGGCCAACGTCCTGACTTTC. Protein: CASSPGSGANVLTF.

The chain employs TRBV6-5 and TRBJ2-5; TRBD2 matches 7 bases. Germline CDR1 is MNHEY and CDR2 is SVGAGI. The junction had 9 bases not matched to a gene; V was cut back by 0 bases and J by 5 bases. The CDR3 is 16 amino acids. The CDR3 nucleotides read TGTGCCAGCAGTTACTCGGCGGGAGTCAGGGCGGAGACCCAGTACTTC. It is translated as CASSYSAGVRAETQYF.